These 17 T cell receptor beta chains originate from one sample sequenced in a study of regulatory T cells in long-lasting Graves disease. Specified time point: newly diagnosed GD, antithyroid drugs for less than 3 months. Extracted RNA from PBMCs served as the source of the TCR library. Arm-PCR of CDR3 regions with iRepertoire HTBI primers generated TCR beta libraries. TCRdb recomputed calls from the multiplex PCR reads with MiXCR, one row per CDR3 protein. The repertoire has 420,000 or so distinct CDR3 sequences, roughly 15% of them found once; the top ten carry less than 30%. These data are also associated with another study on T cells in Graves' hyperthyroidism and ophthalmopathy.

The sequences come from peripheral blood mononuclear cells (PBMCs), collected at new diagnosis, from a patient treated with antithyroid drugs. The receptors were sampled from a woman aged 18-30 years with Graves disease.

The chain couples TRBV19 to TRBJ2-4; 8 bases are shared with TRBD2. The junction had 9 bases not matched to a gene; V was cut back by 7 bases and J by 7 bases. Germline CDR1 reads LNHDA; CDR2 reads SQIVND (reference sequence). The CDR3 is 14 amino acids. The CDR3 protein is CASKKSGSGNIQYF. The CDR3 region has the DNA TGTGCCAGTAAAAAAAGCGGGAGTGGGAACATTCAGTACTTC.

In this sample, this clonotype turned up a few times. The chain couples TRBV15 to TRBJ2-7; 10 nucleotides align to TRBD2. Germline V gives CDR1 LNHNV, CDR2 YYDKDF (reference sequence). The CDR3 has 15 residues. J gave up 4 bases and V 4 bases, and 7 bases lay outside the gene matches. The CDR3 coding sequence is TGTGCCACCAGCAAATCGTCTAGCGGGAGTTACGAGCAGTACTTC. Protein: CATSKSSSGSYEQYF.

Only a few counts were recorded for this clonotype. The chain is built from TRBV6-1 and TRBJ2-7; 7 bases are shared with TRBD1. The CDR3 runs to 14 residues. J was trimmed by 3 bases and V by 7 bases; bases with no gene match: 9. Germline CDR1 is MNHNS and CDR2 is SASEGT. In DNA form, the CDR3 reads TGTGCCAGCAACGTGCAGGGGGTCGTCTACGAGCAGTACTTC. It codes for CASNVQGVVYEQYF.

The V and J genes are TRBV3-1 and TRBJ2-7; 7 bases line up with TRBD1. This CDR3 contains 15 residues. Germline V gives CDR1 LGHDT, CDR2 YNNKEL (reference sequence). With 4 bases clipped from V and 5 bases from J, the junction kept 11 bases outside the gene matches. The CDR3 sequence: CASSPESDRAHEQYF. The DNA for the CDR3 is TGTGCCAGCAGCCCAGAATCCGACAGGGCCCACGAGCAGTACTTC.

This clonotype was seen many times. This chain uses TRBV28 with TRBJ2-2; D gene ambiguous. This CDR3 region has 13 residues. Germline V gene sequence: CDR1 MDHEN, CDR2 SYDVKM. The V and J ends lost 6 bases and 0 bases respectively, with 5 bases between them. CDR3 bases: TGTGCCAGCAGCGACACGAACACCGGGGAGCTGTTTTTT. It yields the protein CASSDTNTGELFF.

The sample holds many counts of this clonotype. The rearrangement uses TRBV11-2 and TRBJ2-1; D unresolved. CDR1 is SGHAT, CDR2 FQNNGV, per germline. The CDR3 contains 11 residues. The V end was cut by 3 bases, the J end by 8 bases, with 5 bases between. The CDR3, as DNA: TGTGCCAGCAGCTTCAAGGATGAGCAGTTCTTC. This encodes CASSFKDEQFF.

This clonotype has ten or more counts. An end of the junction does not agree with germline; a read error may underlie this. This chain uses TRBV6-1 with TRBJ1-1; D not resolved. Per the germline V gene, CDR1 is MNHNS and CDR2 is SASEGT. The CDR3 extends over 14 amino acids. The CDR3 nucleotides read TGTGCCAGCAGTGTGGGGATTATGAACACTGAAGCCTTCTTT. Its translation is CASSVGIMNTEAFF.

This clonotype was found many times. The gene calls are TRBV30 and TRBJ1-4; 7 bases are shared with TRBD1. The CDR3 loop spans 14 amino acids. J gave up 4 bases and V 2 bases, and 4 bases lay outside the gene matches. The germline CDR1 and CDR2 sequences are GTSNPN and SVGIG (reference sequence). CDR3 sequence (DNA): TGTGCCTGGAGTTCTCGACAGGGTAATGAAAAACTGTTTTTT. Its protein product is CAWSSRQGNEKLFF.

With respect to this clonotype: A junction boundary mismatches the germline segment, possibly from a read error. The CDR3 sequence: CASSLSRESGNIQHF. The CDR3 bases are TGTGCCAGCAGCTTAAGTAGGGAGAGTGGAAACATTCAGCACTTC. This chain links TRBV7-3 with TRBJ2-4, with D possibly matching TRBD2 (5 bases). This CDR3 has 15 residues. CDR1 is SGHTA, CDR2 FQGTGA, per germline. Combining the CDR3 with reference TRBV7-3 and TRBJ2-4 gives the whole variable domain GAGVSQTPSNKVTEKGKYVELRCDPISGHTALYWYRQSLGQGPEFLIYFQGTGAADDSGLPNDRFFAVRPEGSVSTLKIQRTERGDSAVYLCASSLSRESGNIQHFGAGTRLSVL.

This clonotype was picked up many times. The J gene is TRBJ1-5, the V gene TRBV3-1; TRBD1 might be the D (6 bases). Trimming cost V 2 bases and J 5 bases, with 10 bases left between them. Germline-derived CDR1 and CDR2 are LGHDT and YNNKEL (reference sequence). The CDR3 loop spans 14 amino acids. In DNA form, the CDR3 reads TGTGCCAGCAGCCAAACAGGGATGGATCAGCCCCAGCATTTT. This gives the protein CASSQTGMDQPQHF.

The V and J genes are TRBV5-1 and TRBJ2-3; tentatively, D is TRBD2 (5 bases). The CDR3 sequence is 14 residues long. The germline V gene encodes CDR1 SGHRS and CDR2 YFSETQ. Trimming removed 4 bases at V and 0 bases at J, with 9 bases between. The CDR3 DNA follows: TGCGCCAGCAGCGATAGCGTAAGCACAGATACGCAGTATTTT. Residues: CASSDSVSTDTQYF.

This clonotype was picked up many times. V gene TRBV7-2 combines with J gene TRBJ2-7; D is unclear. V dropped 3 bases and J dropped 7 bases, with 13 bases sitting between them. CDR3 length: 13 amino acids. Germline V CDR1 and CDR2: SGHTA, FQGNSA. DNA of the CDR3: TGTGCCAGCAGCTTCACTCAGTTTGGGGAGCAGTACTTC. This sequence encodes CASSFTQFGEQYF.

This clonotype occurred many times. The chain recombines TRBV28 with TRBJ2-7; TRBD2 matches at 7 bases. The CDR3 length is 12 residues. V lost 6 bases to trimming and J lost 4 bases; unmatched junction nucleotides: 3. Looked up from germline, CDR1 is MDHEN and CDR2 is SYDVKM. DNA for the CDR3: TGTGCCAGCAGGACTAGCCGGTACGAGCAGTACTTC. Residues: CASRTSRYEQYF.

This clonotype has ten or more counts. The CDR3 sequence: CASSVTSGRATEETQYF. DNA of the CDR3: TGTGCCAGCAGCGTGACTAGCGGGAGGGCGACTGAAGAGACCCAGTACTTC. V gene TRBV13 combines with J gene TRBJ2-5; 14 bases align to TRBD2. After removal of 5 bases from V and 3 bases from J, the junction contained 8 bases not matched to a gene. The CDR3 covers 17 residues. Germline V gene lookup returns CDR1 PRHDT and CDR2 FYEKMQ (reference sequence). Using reference TRBV13 and TRBJ2-5 for the parts outside the CDR3, the full variable domain is AAGVIQSPRHLIKEKRETATLKCYPIPRHDTVYWYQQGPGQDPQFLISFYEKMQSDKGSIPDRFSAQQFSDYHSELNMSSLELGDSALYFCASSVTSGRATEETQYFGPGTRLLVL.

This clonotype has a count of ten or more. The chain links TRBV20-1 to TRBJ2-4; TRBD1 matches 7 bases. This CDR3 is built from 12 residues. The V segment lost 6 bases and the J segment 10 bases; nucleotides outside the gene matches: 9. Germline V lookup: CDR1 DFQATT, CDR2 SNEGSKA (reference sequence). DNA of the CDR3: TGCAGTGCCCAACGACAGGGATCTATTCAGTACTTC. Its protein product is CSAQRQGSIQYF.

This clonotype was observed at least ten times. The rearrangement uses TRBV7-2 and TRBJ2-1, with 13 bases lining up with TRBD2. CDR1 is SGHTA and CDR2 is FQGNSA in the germline V gene. The length of the CDR3 is 15 residues. J gave up 8 bases and V 4 bases, and 5 bases lay outside the gene matches. Here the CDR3 DNA reads TGTGCCAGCAGCTCGGCCGGACTAGCGGGAGATGAGCAGTTCTTC. Translated, it gives CASSSAGLAGDEQFF.

This clonotype was recorded many times. The V call is TRBV6-6, the J call TRBJ1-4; unclear D gene. The CDR3 length is 17 residues. Trimming stripped 0 bases from V and 0 bases from J, with 11 bases between. CDR1 and CDR2 from the germline V gene are MNHNY and SVGAGI (reference sequence). CDR3 in DNA: TGTGCCAGCAGTTACTCGATTCCAACGGCAACTAATGAAAAACTGTTTTTT. Translation: CASSYSIPTATNEKLFF.